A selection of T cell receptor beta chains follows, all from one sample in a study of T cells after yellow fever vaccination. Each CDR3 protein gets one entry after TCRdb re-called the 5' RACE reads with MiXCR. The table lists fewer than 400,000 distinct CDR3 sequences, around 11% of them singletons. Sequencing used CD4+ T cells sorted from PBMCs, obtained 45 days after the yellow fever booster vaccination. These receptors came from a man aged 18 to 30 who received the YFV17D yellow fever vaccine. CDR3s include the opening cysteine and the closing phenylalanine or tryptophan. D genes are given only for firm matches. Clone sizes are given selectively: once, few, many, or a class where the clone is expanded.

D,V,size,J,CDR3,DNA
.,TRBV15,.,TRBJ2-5,CATSPSDRRETQYF,TGTGCCACCAGCCCCTCCGACAGGAGGGAGACCCAGTACTTC
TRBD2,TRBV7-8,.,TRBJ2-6,CASSFGAGAGANVLTF,TGTGCCAGCAGCTTCGGTGCGGGGGCTGGGGCCAACGTCCTGACTTTC
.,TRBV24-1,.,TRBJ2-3,CATSGWGADTQYF,TGTGCCACCAGTGGTTGGGGGGCAGATACGCAGTATTTT
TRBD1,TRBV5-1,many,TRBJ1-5,CASSPGQENQPQHF,TGCGCCAGCAGCCCGGGACAGGAGAATCAGCCCCAGCATTTT
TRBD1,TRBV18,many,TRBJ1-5,CASSKTPGQGHPQHF,TGTGCCAGCTCAAAAACTCCGGGACAGGGACATCCCCAGCATTTT
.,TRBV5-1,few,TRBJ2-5,CASRFAGGAEETQYF,TGCGCCAGCAGGTTCGCTGGGGGGGCCGAGGAGACCCAGTACTTC
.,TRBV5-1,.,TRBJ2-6,CASSLFGPGANVLTF,TGCGCCAGCAGCTTGTTCGGTCCTGGGGCCAACGTCCTGACTTTC
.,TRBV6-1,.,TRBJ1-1,CASSALTMATEAFF,TGTGCCAGCAGTGCGCTCACAATGGCGACTGAAGCTTTCTTT
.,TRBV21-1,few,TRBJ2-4,CASSKAGVEGENIQYF,TGTGCCAGCAGCAAAGCAGGGGTTGAGGGGGAAAACATTCAGTACTTC
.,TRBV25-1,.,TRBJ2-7,CASSDLYYEQYF,TGTGCCAGCAGTGACCTTTACTACGAGCAGTACTTC
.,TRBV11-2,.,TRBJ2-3,CASSSLGGVTQYF,TGTGCCAGCAGCTCGCTGGGGGGTGTTACGCAGTATTTT
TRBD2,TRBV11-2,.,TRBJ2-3,CASSLWTSGGVTDTQYF,TGTGCCAGCAGCTTATGGACTAGCGGGGGGGTTACAGATACGCAGTATTTT
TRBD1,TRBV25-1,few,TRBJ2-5,CASSDQRTGGETQYF,TGTGCCAGCAGTGATCAGAGGACAGGGGGAGAGACCCAGTACTTC
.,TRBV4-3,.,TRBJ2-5,CASSQDHGFRAGETQYF,TGCGCCAGCAGCCAAGATCACGGTTTCAGGGCAGGAGAGACCCAGTACTTC
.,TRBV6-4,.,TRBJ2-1,CASSEVGGSGEQFF,TGTGCCAGCAGTGAAGTCGGGGGCAGTGGTGAGCAGTTCTTC
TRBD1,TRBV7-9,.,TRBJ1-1,CALQHPGQGVGTEAFF,TGTGCGCTCCAGCATCCAGGACAGGGGGTAGGCACTGAAGCTTTCTTT
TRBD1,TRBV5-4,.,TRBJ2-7,CASSSGTGVGEQYF,TGTGCCAGCAGCTCCGGGACAGGGGTCGGGGAGCAGTACTTC
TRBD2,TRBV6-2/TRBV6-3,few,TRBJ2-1,CASSPPEERGGSDEQFF,TGTGCCAGCAGTCCCCCCGAAGAGCGGGGGGGCAGCGATGAGCAGTTCTTC
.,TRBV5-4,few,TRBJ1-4,CASSKEGANEKLFF,TGTGCCAGCAGCAAGGAGGGGGCTAATGAAAAACTGTTTTTT
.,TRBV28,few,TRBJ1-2,CASTLGGEGYGYTF,TGTGCCAGCACCCTGGGAGGGGAGGGGTATGGCTACACCTTC
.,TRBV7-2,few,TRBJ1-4,CASSPRQNREKLFF,TGTGCCAGCAGCCCTCGACAGAATAGGGAAAAACTGTTTTTT
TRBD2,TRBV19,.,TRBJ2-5,CASSLRGLAGGESETQYF,TGTGCCAGTAGTCTACGGGGACTAGCGGGGGGCGAATCAGAGACCCAGTACTTC
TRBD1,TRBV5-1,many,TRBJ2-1,CASSYGQANPLGEQFF,TGCGCCAGCAGCTATGGACAGGCTAATCCCCTGGGTGAGCAGTTCTTC
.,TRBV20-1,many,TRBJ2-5,CSARGLGEETQYF,TGCAGTGCTAGAGGGTTGGGGGAAGAGACCCAGTACTTC
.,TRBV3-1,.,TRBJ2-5,CASGGLRDQYF,TGTGCCTCCGGCGGACTAAGGGACCAGTACTTC
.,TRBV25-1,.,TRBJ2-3,CASSEWSRTTDTQYF,TGTGCCAGCAGTGAATGGAGCAGGACCACAGATACGCAGTATTTT
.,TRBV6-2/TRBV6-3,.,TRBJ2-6,CASMRIHSGANVLTF,TGTGCCAGCATGCGGATTCACTCTGGGGCCAACGTCCTGACTTTC
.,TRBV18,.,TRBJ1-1,CASSPPTGGLTEAFF,TGTGCCAGCTCACCACCTACCGGAGGGCTCACTGAAGCTTTCTTT
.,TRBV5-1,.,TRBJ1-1,CASSGGHPDTEAFF,TGCGCCAGCAGCGGGGGACACCCGGACACTGAAGCTTTCTTT
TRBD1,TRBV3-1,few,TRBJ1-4,CASSQGETGNEKLFF,TGTGCCAGCAGCCAAGGCGAGACAGGGAATGAAAAACTGTTTTTT
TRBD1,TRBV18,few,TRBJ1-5,CASSPMGQGNPQHF,TGTGCCAGCTCACCAATGGGACAGGGTAATCCCCAGCATTTT
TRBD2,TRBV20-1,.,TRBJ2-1,CSARDPGLAAHNEQFF,TGCAGTGCTAGAGATCCGGGACTAGCTGCCCACAATGAGCAGTTCTTC
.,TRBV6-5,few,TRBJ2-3,CASSYQGGSTDTQYF,TGTGCCAGCAGTTACCAGGGGGGTAGCACAGATACGCAGTATTTT
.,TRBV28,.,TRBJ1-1,CASSLPRTEAFF,TGTGCCAGCAGTTTACCGAGGACTGAAGCTTTCTTT